Listed below are T cell receptor beta chains from one sample, sequenced in a study of metastatic and nonmetastatic thyroid tumors. TCRdb reassembled clones from the PCR reads with MiXCR. There are about 70,000 clones in the sample; more than 15% occur only once, and 10% to 15% lies in the top ten. The sequenced sample was blood. These receptors were obtained from a female donor with papillary thyroid cancer or a benign thyroid nodule (not recorded which). Some clones in this sample may be carry-over from other donors' samples. Both conserved end residues are part of each CDR3. A D gene is named only where the DNA matches it firmly. Where a row states a size, it is once, few, many or the class of an expanded clone; other rows omit it.

many | 13 | TRBJ1-5 | TRBV11-2 | NA | CASSLVPGQPQHF | TGTGCCAGCAGTTTAGTCCCAGGTCAGCCCCAGCATTTT
many | 15 | TRBJ2-3 | TRBV19 | TRBD1 | CASSNWDRGRHTQYF | TGTGCCAGTAGTAACTGGGACAGGGGTCGCCATACGCAGTATTTT
NA | 12 | TRBJ2-7 | TRBV20-1 | NA | CSARDLLTEQYF | TGCAGTGCTAGAGATCTCCTGACCGAGCAGTACTTC
many | 14 | TRBJ2-1 | TRBV30 | NA | CAWSKGTSYNEQFF | TGTGCCTGGAGCAAAGGTACCTCCTACAATGAGCAGTTCTTC
many | 16 | TRBJ2-5 | TRBV7-2 | NA | CASSLGQGPTRETQYF | TGTGCCAGCAGCTTAGGGCAGGGCCCAACTCGAGAGACCCAGTACTTC
NA | 15 | TRBJ1-1 | TRBV11-3 | NA | CASIAPGSVKPHAFF | TGTGCCAGCATCGCCCCCGGGTCAGTAAAACCGCACGCTTTCTTT
many | 13 | TRBJ2-5 | TRBV6-1 | NA | CASSLRARETQYF | TGTGCCAGCAGCCTGCGGGCAAGGGAGACCCAGTACTTC
many | 14 | TRBJ2-7 | TRBV20-1 | TRBD2 | CSARDPVGLAVQYF | TGCAGTGCTAGAGACCCAGTCGGACTAGCGGTGCAGTACTTC
many | 13 | TRBJ2-1 | TRBV9 | NA | CASSVYGNNEQFF | TGTGCCAGCAGCGTATACGGGAATAATGAGCAGTTCTTC
NA | 13 | TRBJ2-1 | TRBV20-1 | TRBD2 | CSASGSGDNEQFF | TGCAGTGCCAGCGGGAGTGGCGACAATGAGCAGTTCTTC
many | 15 | TRBJ2-1 | TRBV3-1 | NA | CASSQELGSGNEQFF | TGTGCCAGCAGCCAAGAGTTAGGGAGCGGGAATGAGCAGTTCTTC
NA | 11 | TRBJ2-7 | TRBV6-1 | NA | CASSQGRDHYF | TGTGCCAGCAGTCAAGGGCGCGATCATTACTTC
many | 15 | TRBJ1-4 | TRBV2 | TRBD1 | CASNGQAATNEKLFF | TGTGCCAGCAATGGACAGGCCGCAACTAATGAAAAACTGTTTTTT